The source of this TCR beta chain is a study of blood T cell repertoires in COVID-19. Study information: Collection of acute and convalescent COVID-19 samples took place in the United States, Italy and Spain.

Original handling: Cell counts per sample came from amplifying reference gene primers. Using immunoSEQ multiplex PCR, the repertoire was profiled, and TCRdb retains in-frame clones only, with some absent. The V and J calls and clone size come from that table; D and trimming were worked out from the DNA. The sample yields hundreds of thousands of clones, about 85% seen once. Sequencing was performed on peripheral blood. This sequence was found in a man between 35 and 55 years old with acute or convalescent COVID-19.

CDR3 in DNA: TGTGCCAGCAGCCCAGGGTCTGGAAACACCATATATTTT. This translates into CASSPGSGNTIYF. The chain recombines TRBV3-1 (or the pseudogene TRBV3-2) with TRBJ1-3; D is possibly TRBD1 (5 bases). The V gene lost 4 bases and the J gene lost 1 base, with 5 bases spanning the gap. The CDR3 loop spans 13 amino acids. CDR1 and CDR2 (germline): LGHDT, YNNKEL (reference sequence).